What follows describes a single T cell receptor beta chain. Its antigen remains unknown. The sample originates from a study of cytomegalovirus exposure and HLA in healthy donors. On the study more broadly: The roughly 670 first-cohort repertoires shared a platform with the roughly 120 validation repertoires, as reported in a later analysis. General observations from the study: CMV antigen specificity was confirmed in vitro for three CMV-associated chains. A list of around 150 TCR beta chains associated with cytomegalovirus was given. The classifier, whose performance was assessed in both the original and validation cohorts, reportedly diagnosed cytomegalovirus status with high specificity and sensitivity.

Unmatched junction bases numbered 8, after V lost 3 bases and J lost 4 bases. This CDR3 is built from 16 residues. CDR1 is LNHDA, CDR2 SQIVND, per germline (reference sequence). TCRdb's copy holds only in-frame clones and misses some; the assay was immunoSEQ multiplex PCR. The repertoire holds about 120,000 clones, with 70% to 90% as singletons. This chain links TRBV19 with TRBJ2-3, with 9 nucleotides matching TRBD1. The source of this sequence is a man younger than 35 in good health and CMV-seropositive. Sequenced sample: PBMCs. CDR3 nucleotides: TGTGCCAGTAGTATCCCCCCGGGACAGGGCGCAGATACGCAGTATTTT. Residues: CASSIPPGQGADTQYF.